A single sample is the source of the 22 T cell receptor beta chains below, sequenced in a study of T cell clonality in common variable immunodeficiency. Assay used: immunoSEQ multiplex PCR; TCRdb lists only in-frame clones, some missing. The record shows fewer than 50,000 clones for this sample, with no singletons present. The sequenced sample was peripheral blood mononuclear cells. Source of these receptors: a person between 18 and 75 years old in good health.

About this clone: The DNA ends 3 residues before the CDR3 does, and the rest of the CDR3 is filled in from the germline J gene. This rearrangement joins TRBV7-9 to TRBJ1-4, with D unclear. Germline CDR1 and CDR2: SEHNR and FQNEAQ (reference sequence). The CDR3 totals 14 residues. The V end was cut by 5 bases, the J end by 1 base, with 8 bases between. The CDR3 here is CASSGGKTNEKLFF. CDR3 bases read: TGTGCCAGCAGCGGCGGAAAAACTAATGAAAAA. The full variable domain, with the rest looked up from reference TRBV7-9 and TRBJ1-4, is DTGVSQNPRHKITKRGQNVTFRCDPISEHNRLYWYRQTLGQGPEFLTYFQNEAQLEKSRLLSDRFSAERPKGSFSTLEIQRTEQGDSAMYLCASSGGKTNEKLFFGSGTQLSVL.

In this sample, this clone turned up many times. Read coverage stops 3 residues before the CDR3 terminus; the germline J gene supplies the remainder. The chain joins TRBV7-9 to TRBJ2-7, with a possible D match to TRBD2 (6 bases). The CDR3 loop spans 15 amino acids. Germline-derived CDR1 and CDR2 are SEHNR and FQNEAQ (reference sequence). The V end lost 5 bases, the J end lost 2 bases, and 16 bases lay between the germline ends. Incomplete CDR3 DNA: TGTGCCAGCAGCCAGGGTGGGGGACTCGCCTACGAG. Amino acids: CASSQGGGLAYE. The full CDR3 reads CASSQGGGLAYEQYF. The whole variable domain, remainder taken from reference TRBV7-9 and TRBJ2-7, is DTGVSQNPRHKITKRGQNVTFRCDPISEHNRLYWYRQTLGQGPEFLTYFQNEAQLEKSRLLSDRFSAERPKGSFSTLEIQRTEQGDSAMYLCASSQGGGLAYEQYFGPGTRLTVT.

In this sample, this clone turned up many times. The read terminates 3 residues before the CDR3 end, so the remaining end is supplied by the germline J gene. Other DNA variants within this sample encode the same CDR3. The chain combines TRBV5-6 with TRBJ1-1, with a possible D match to TRBD1 (5 bases). Germline CDR1 is SGHDT and CDR2 is YYEEEE. Trimming removed 1 base from V and 5 bases from J, with 6 bases in between. The CDR3 totals 12 residues. The sequenced part of the CDR3 DNA is TGTGCCAGCAGCTTGAGGGGTACTGAA. Translating it yields CASSLRGTE. The entire CDR3 reads CASSLRGTEAFF.

At least ten counts were recorded for this clone. The read stops 3 residues short of the end of the CDR3; the missing end is completed from the germline J gene. V and J are TRBV5-1 and TRBJ1-1, with a possible D match to TRBD1 (6 bases). Trimming cost V 1 base and J 3 bases, with 13 bases left between them. Per germline, CDR1 SGHRS and CDR2 YFSETQ. This CDR3 spans 15 amino acids. The covered CDR3 bases are TGCGCCAGCAGCTTGTCACAGGGCAGGGACACTGAA. Translating gives CASSLSQGRDTE. The whole CDR3 reads CASSLSQGRDTEAFF.

This clone has at least ten counts. The read gets to within 3 residues of the CDR3 end, and the germline J gene fills in the rest. The rearrangement links TRBV20-1 to TRBJ2-3; 8 nucleotides match TRBD2. V lost 2 bases, J lost 3 bases, and 1 base stayed unmatched. This CDR3 is built from 13 residues. CDR1 DFQATT and CDR2 SNEGSKA come from the germline V gene (reference sequence). CDR3 DNA (partial): TGCAGTGCTAGATCTAGCGGGACAGATACG. Its protein is CSARSSGTDT. Given in full, the CDR3 is CSARSSGTDTQYF.

This clone was seen ten or more times. The DNA ends 3 residues before the CDR3 does, and the rest of the CDR3 is filled in from the germline J gene. The rearrangement joins TRBV2 to TRBJ2-5; D unresolved. V dropped 7 bases and J dropped 1 base, with 7 bases sitting between them. Germline assignment: CDR1 SNHLY and CDR2 FYNNEI. The CDR3 contains 12 residues. This chain's CDR3 is CASKPRQETQYF. CDR3 DNA, as far as it was read: TGTGCCAGCAAGCCCCGCCAAGAGACC.

In its sample, this clone was seen many times. The CDR3 end is not reached by the read, which stops 3 residues before it; the germline J gene fills it in. This rearrangement joins TRBV20-1 to TRBJ2-1; 7 bases map to TRBD2. Per germline, CDR1 DFQATT and CDR2 SNEGSKA (reference sequence). V lost 3 bases and J lost 6; bases outside the gene matches: 8. The CDR3 runs to 14 residues. Partial CDR3 DNA: TGCAGTGCTAGGGCTAGCGGAGCGCCCAATGAG. Its translation is CSARASGAPNE. The whole CDR3 sequence reads CSARASGAPNEQFF.

Only a few counts were recorded for this clone. Coverage ceases 3 residues before the CDR3 finishes, and the germline J gene fills in the end. The J gene is TRBJ2-5, the V gene TRBV29-1; 10 bases are shared with TRBD2. After removal of 8 bases from V and 4 bases from J, the junction contained 10 bases not matched to a gene. Per germline, CDR1 SQVTM and CDR2 ANQGSEA. The CDR3 is made up of 14 amino acids. The sequenced CDR3 bases are TGCAGCTCTGCGGGGGTAGCGGGGGGAGAGACC. Residues: CSSAGVAGGET. The whole CDR3 sequence is CSSAGVAGGETQYF.

This clone was detected many times. Sequencing ends 3 residues short of the CDR3 end; the germline J gene provides the rest. The rearrangement uses TRBV20-1 and TRBJ2-1; D is uncertain. V was pared by 0 bases and J by 7 bases, with 19 bases between. CDR3 length equals 16 residues. Germline CDR1 reads DFQATT; CDR2 reads SNEGSKA (reference sequence). CDR3 DNA, as far as it was read: TGCAGTGCTAGAGATTATATAGGCGGCAAGGAAAATGAG. Translated, it gives CSARDYIGGKENE. The whole CDR3 reads CSARDYIGGKENEQFF.

This clone was counted ten times or more. Read coverage stops 3 residues before the CDR3 terminus; the germline J gene supplies the remainder. The chain employs TRBV10-3 and TRBJ1-6; TRBD1 might be the D (5 bases). V was pared by 0 bases and J by 4 bases, with 13 bases between. CDR3 size: 17 residues. CDR1 is ENHRY and CDR2 is SYGVKD in the germline V gene. Incomplete CDR3 DNA: TGTGCCATCAGTGAGTCTGCCACAGGCTTTTATAATTCACCC. It yields the protein CAISESATGFYNSP. The whole CDR3 sequence reads CAISESATGFYNSPLHF.

This clone was picked up many times. The CDR3 DNA, read in part, is TGCAGTGCTAGCATTGCAGGGGGTAGCACAGATACG. Translated: CSASIAGGSTDT. The CDR3 in full is CSASIAGGSTDTQYF. The chain employs TRBV20-1 and TRBJ2-3, with 7 bases that match TRBD1. The missing CDR3 end, 3 residues past where the read stops, is filled in from the germline J gene. The germline CDR1 and CDR2 sequences are DFQATT and SNEGSKA (reference sequence). The CDR3 spans 15 residues. V lost 3 bases to trimming and J lost 0 bases; unmatched junction nucleotides: 6.

This clone appeared many times. With the read ending 3 residues before the CDR3 end, the germline J gene is used to fill in that end. The rearrangement links TRBV20-1 to TRBJ2-2; possibly TRBD2 for D (6 bases). This CDR3 contains 13 residues. In germline, CDR1 is DFQATT, CDR2 SNEGSKA (reference sequence). With 5 bases removed from V and 3 bases from J, the gap between germline ends came to 10 bases. CDR3 sequence: CSADRDYTGELFF. The sequenced part of the CDR3 DNA is TGCAGTGCTGACCGGGACTACACCGGGGAG.

This clone was seen repeatedly, ten times or more. The read stops 3 residues short of the end of the CDR3; the missing end is completed from the germline J gene. The rearrangement uses TRBV19 and TRBJ2-3; TRBD2 matches 13 bases. Losses at the gene ends were 7 bases for V and 1 base for J; bases not matched to a gene: 5. The CDR3 extends over 16 amino acids. Germline CDR1 reads LNHDA; CDR2 reads SQIVND (reference sequence). CDR3 bases read: TGTGCCAGTAATCTACTAGCGGGAGGGGGCACAGATACG. This encodes CASNLLAGGGTDT. The entire CDR3 is CASNLLAGGGTDTQYF.

Of note for this clone: With the read ending 3 residues before the CDR3 end, the germline J gene is used to fill in that end. The V gene is TRBV5-1, the J gene TRBJ1-1; 7 bases align to TRBD1. Germline CDR1 reads SGHRS; CDR2 reads YFSETQ. This CDR3 is built from 11 residues. The chain's CDR3 is CASSDRVRAFF. CDR3 bases read: TGCGCCAGCAGCGACAGGGTTCGC. The variable domain in full, with the rest retrieved from reference TRBV5-1 and TRBJ1-1, is KAGVTQTPRYLIKTRGQQVTLSCSPISGHRSVSWYQQTPGQGLQFLFEYFSETQRNKGNFPGRFSGRQFSNSRSEMNVSTLELGDSALYLCASSDRVRAFFGQGTRLTVV.

At least ten counts were recorded for this clone. The CDR3 end is not reached by the read, which stops 3 residues before it; the germline J gene fills it in. The chain links TRBV30 to TRBJ1-3; 7 nucleotides line up with TRBD1. This CDR3 has 14 residues. CDR1 GTSNPN and CDR2 SVGIG come from the germline V gene (reference sequence). V dropped 2 bases and J dropped 8; count of bases not matched to a gene: 9. The CDR3 here is CAWSKRQGRDTIYF. Incomplete CDR3 DNA: TGTGCCTGGAGTAAGAGACAGGGTAGAGACACC.

To note about this clone: Coverage ceases 3 residues before the CDR3 finishes, and the germline J gene fills in the end. The V call is TRBV5-1, the J call TRBJ2-5; 12 bases are a match to TRBD2. The germline gives CDR1 SGHRS, CDR2 YFSETQ. This CDR3 region has 17 residues. Trimming cost V 1 base and J 5 bases; bases outside gene matches: 9. CDR3 loop: CASSLKSSGRAAETQYF. CDR3 DNA (partial): TGCGCCAGCAGCTTGAAGTCTAGCGGGAGGGCCGCGGAGACC.

This clone has a count of ten or more. Coverage ceases 3 residues before the CDR3 finishes, and the germline J gene fills in the end. This chain joins TRBV20-1 and TRBJ1-2; D gene ambiguous. Looked up from germline, CDR1 is DFQATT and CDR2 is SNEGSKA (reference sequence). The CDR3 length is 19 residues. The CDR3 sequence: CRPRPGQRHPTSITYGYTF. The covered CDR3 bases are TGCAGACCAAGGCCAGGTCAGAGACACCCCACGTCGATCACATATGGC.

This clone has ten or more counts. The read ends 3 residues shy of where the CDR3 ends; the end is completed using the germline J gene. The chain combines TRBV7-2 with TRBJ2-1, with 7 bases matching TRBD2. The CDR3 runs to 14 residues. The germline gives CDR1 SGHTA, CDR2 FQGNSA. The V and J ends lost 5 bases and 2 bases, in that order; junction bases with no gene match: 3. The CDR3 loop is CASSGGETYNEQFF. CDR3 DNA (partial): TGTGCCAGCAGCGGGGGGGAGACCTACAATGAG.

The table lists this clone with many counts. The observed sequence ends 3 residues before the CDR3 terminus, with the missing tail filled in from the germline J gene. The chain links TRBV12-3 or TRBV12-4 to TRBJ2-1; D remains ambiguous. V lost 6 bases and J 6 bases, leaving 15 bases between the germline ends. CDR3 length: 14 amino acids. The DNA read from the CDR3 is TGTGCCAGCAGCCCTCCGTGGCGCGGCAATGAG. Residues: CASSPPWRGNE. The full CDR3 is CASSPPWRGNEQFF.

This clone came up many times. The part of the CDR3 DNA that was read is TGCGCCAGCAGCCCTGCGGGGGGTAACTATGGC. Amino acid sequence: CASSPAGGNYG. The whole CDR3 protein is CASSPAGGNYGYTF. J is TRBJ1-2 and V is TRBV5-1; D might be TRBD1 (5 bases). The CDR3 end lies 3 residues beyond the end of the read and is filled in from the germline J gene. Trimming took off 4 bases at V and 1 base at J, with 11 bases between the two ends. CDR1 SGHRS and CDR2 YFSETQ come from the germline V gene. CDR3 length: 14 amino acids.

Many counts were recorded for this clone. The sequence runs out 3 residues before the end of the CDR3; the remainder is reconstructed from the germline J gene. The gene calls are TRBV5-1 and TRBJ2-1; a weak D match, TRBD2 (6 bases). The length of the CDR3 is 16 residues. Deletions cut 4 bases from V and 0 bases from J, with 14 bases between. Germline values: CDR1 SGHRS, CDR2 YFSETQ. The CDR3 bases that were read are TGCGCCAGCAGCAGAATAGCGGAGAGCTCCTACAATGAG. Residues: CASSRIAESSYNE. In full, the CDR3 reads CASSRIAESSYNEQFF.

This clone has just a few counts. The germline gene is not matched at one end of the junction; a read error may be the cause. Sequencing ends 3 residues short of the CDR3 end; the germline J gene provides the rest. Other DNA sequences within the sample encode an identical CDR3. J is TRBJ2-6 and V is TRBV7-7, with D possibly TRBD2 on 6 matching bases. CDR1 and CDR2 (germline): SSHAT, FNYEAQ (reference sequence). The CDR3 totals 15 residues. The CDR3: CASSLSEGGANVLTF. The sequenced CDR3 bases are TGTGCTAGCAGCCTATCGGAGGGGGGGGCCAACGTC.